The T cell receptor (beta chain) described here comes from a study of tumor-infiltrating lymphocytes in primary liver carcinoma. General study points: Tumor-adjacent and tumor-blood pairs showed less overlap than tumor region pairs. When set against blood, tumors had a significantly higher top-250-clone fraction (p = 0.039).

Priming with a constant-region primer yielded TCR beta cDNA from around 0.45 ug total RNA. Construction of TCR beta libraries relied on three successive nested multiplex PCR rounds employing slightly modified ARM-PCR. Amplification in the first two PCR rounds was performed using TRBV1-TRBV30 forward primers and a C-beta reverse primer for approximately 10 cycles each. Each CDR3 protein gets one entry after TCRdb re-called the multiplex PCR reads with MiXCR. The table lists fewer than 90,000 distinct CDR3 sequences, more than 65% of them singletons. Notes on this clonotype: Its specificity is unknown. At one end, the junction sequence differs from germline, possibly due to a read error.

Investigators took RNA and DNA out together from roughly 21-30 mg of unsorted bulk tissue. The CDR3 is 16 amino acids. CDR1 is SGHAT and CDR2 is FQNNGV in the germline V gene. The specimen was liver tumor tissue from sampling region 1. The subset denotes: tumor region T1, superior pole. The source of this sequence is a man aged 35 to 55 with primary liver carcinoma and hepatitis B virus infection. The rearrangement uses TRBV11-2 and TRBJ2-2; TRBD2 might be the D (6 bases). The CDR3: CASSLVALAETGELFF. The CDR3 nucleotides read TGTGCCAGCAGCTTAGTGGCGTTAGCGGAAACCGGGGAGTTGTTTTTT. Full variable domain (rest looked up from reference TRBV11-2 and TRBJ2-2): EAGVAQSPRYKIIEKRQSVAFWCNPISGHATLYWYQQILGQGPKLLIQFQNNGVVDDSQLPKDRFSAERLKGVDSTLKIQPAKLEDSAVYLCASSLVALAETGELFFGEGSRLTVL.